This T cell receptor beta chain originates from a study of response to subunit inactivated influenza vaccine. Each CDR3 protein is one row after TCRdb ran MiXCR on the RT-PCR reads. The repertoire holds 280,000 or so distinct CDR3 sequences, with 21% as singletons. The CDR3 is 14 residues long. The V gene lost 0 bases and the J gene lost 8 bases, with 13 bases spanning the gap. Germline values: CDR1 LGHNA, CDR2 YSLEER. The source of this sequence is a man aged 50 to 69 who received an inactivated influenza vaccine. Here the sequenced sample was PBMCs from blood, taken less than 22 months after vaccination. This chain links TRBV4-3 with TRBJ1-2; no definite D call. The CDR3 here is CASSQDQTASGYTF. The CDR3 nucleotides are TGCGCCAGCAGCCAAGATCAGACGGCCTCCGGCTACACCTTC.